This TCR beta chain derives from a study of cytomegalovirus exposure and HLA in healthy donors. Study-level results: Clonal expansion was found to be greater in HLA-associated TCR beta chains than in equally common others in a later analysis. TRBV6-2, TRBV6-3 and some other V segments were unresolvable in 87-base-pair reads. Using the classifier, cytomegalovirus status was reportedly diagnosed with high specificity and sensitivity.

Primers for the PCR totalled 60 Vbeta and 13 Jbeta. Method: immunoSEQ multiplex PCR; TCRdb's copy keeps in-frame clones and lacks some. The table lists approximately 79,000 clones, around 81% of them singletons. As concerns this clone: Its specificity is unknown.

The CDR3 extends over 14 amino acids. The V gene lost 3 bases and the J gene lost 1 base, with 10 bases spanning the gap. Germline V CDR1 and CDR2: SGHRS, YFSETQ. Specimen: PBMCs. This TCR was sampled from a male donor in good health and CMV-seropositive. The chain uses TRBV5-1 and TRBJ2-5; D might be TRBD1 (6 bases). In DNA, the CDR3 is TGCGCCAGCAGCTATCGGACAGCCCAAGAGACCCAGTACTTC. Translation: CASSYRTAQETQYF.